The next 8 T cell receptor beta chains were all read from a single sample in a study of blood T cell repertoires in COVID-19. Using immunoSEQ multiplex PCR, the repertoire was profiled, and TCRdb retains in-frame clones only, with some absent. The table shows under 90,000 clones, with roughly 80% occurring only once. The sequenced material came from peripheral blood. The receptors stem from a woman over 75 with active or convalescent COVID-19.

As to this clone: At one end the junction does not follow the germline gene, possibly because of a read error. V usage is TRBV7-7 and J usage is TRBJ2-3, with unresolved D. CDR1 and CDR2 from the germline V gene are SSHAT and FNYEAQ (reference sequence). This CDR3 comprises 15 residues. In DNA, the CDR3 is TGTGCTAGCAGCTTAGGTGTTGGAGTCACAGATACGCAGTATTTT. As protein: CASSLGVGVTDTQYF.

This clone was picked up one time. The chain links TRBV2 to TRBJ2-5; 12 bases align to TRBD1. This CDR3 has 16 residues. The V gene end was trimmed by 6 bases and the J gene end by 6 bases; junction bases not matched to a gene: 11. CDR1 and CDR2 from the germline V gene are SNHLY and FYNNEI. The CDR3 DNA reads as TGTGCCAGCAGGGAGGGACAGGGGGCAGGTAGAAAGACCCAGTACTTC. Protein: CASREGQGAGRKTQYF.

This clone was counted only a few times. The CDR3 nucleotides read TGTGCCAGCAGCTTTGTCCCAACCTACGAGCAGTACTTC. Translating gives CASSFVPTYEQYF. The gene calls are TRBV5-4 and TRBJ2-7; no clear D gene. Germline V gives CDR1 SGHNT, CDR2 YYREEE (reference sequence). The CDR3 totals 13 residues. Trimming cost V 2 bases and J 2 bases, with 8 bases left between them.

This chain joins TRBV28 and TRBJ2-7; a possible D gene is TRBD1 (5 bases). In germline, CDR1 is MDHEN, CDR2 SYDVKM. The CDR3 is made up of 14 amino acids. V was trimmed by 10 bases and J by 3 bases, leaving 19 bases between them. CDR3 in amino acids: CATGKNRILYEQYF. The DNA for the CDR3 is TGTGCCACAGGAAAAAACAGGATCCTCTACGAGCAGTACTTC.

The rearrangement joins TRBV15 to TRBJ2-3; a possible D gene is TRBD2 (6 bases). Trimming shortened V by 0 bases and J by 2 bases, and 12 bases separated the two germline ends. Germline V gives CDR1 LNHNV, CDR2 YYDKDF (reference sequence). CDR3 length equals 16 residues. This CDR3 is CATSRDPGGFTDTQYF. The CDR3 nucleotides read TGTGCCACCAGCAGAGATCCCGGGGGATTCACAGATACGCAGTATTTT.

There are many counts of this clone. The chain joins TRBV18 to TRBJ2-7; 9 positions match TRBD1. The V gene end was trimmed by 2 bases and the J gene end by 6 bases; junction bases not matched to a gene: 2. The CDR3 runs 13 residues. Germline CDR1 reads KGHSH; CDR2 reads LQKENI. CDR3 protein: CASSPWTGVEQYF. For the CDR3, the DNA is TGTGCCAGCTCACCATGGACAGGGGTCGAGCAGTACTTC.

CDR3 amino acids: CASSYDFARGNEQFF. CDR3 sequence (DNA): TGTGCCAGCAGTTACGATTTTGCCAGGGGAAATGAGCAGTTCTTC. This chain uses TRBV6-5 with TRBJ2-1; D possibly corresponds to TRBD1 (6 bases). The V and J ends lost 2 bases and 7 bases respectively, with 15 bases between them. Germline CDR1 reads MNHEY; CDR2 reads SVGAGI. The CDR3 spans 15 residues.

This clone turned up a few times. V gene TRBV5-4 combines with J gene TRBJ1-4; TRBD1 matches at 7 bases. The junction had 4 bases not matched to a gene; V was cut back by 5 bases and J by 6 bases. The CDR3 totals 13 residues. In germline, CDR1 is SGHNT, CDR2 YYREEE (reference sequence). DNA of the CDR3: TGTGCCAGCAGGTCCGGGACAGATGAAAAACTGTTTTTT. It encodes CASRSGTDEKLFF.